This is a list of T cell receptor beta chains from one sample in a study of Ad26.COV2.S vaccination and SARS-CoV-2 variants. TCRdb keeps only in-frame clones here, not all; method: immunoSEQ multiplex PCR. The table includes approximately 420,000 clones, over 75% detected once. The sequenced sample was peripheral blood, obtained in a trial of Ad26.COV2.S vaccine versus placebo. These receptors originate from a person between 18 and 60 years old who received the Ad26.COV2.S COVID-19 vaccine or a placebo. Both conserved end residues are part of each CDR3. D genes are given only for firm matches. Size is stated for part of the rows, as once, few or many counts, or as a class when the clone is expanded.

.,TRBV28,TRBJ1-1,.,CASSFLRENTEAFF,TGTGCCAGCAGTTTTCTCAGGGAGAACACTGAAGCTTTCTTT
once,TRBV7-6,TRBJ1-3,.,CASTAPIGSDNGNTIYF,TGTGCCAGCACCGCACCAATCGGGTCCGACAATGGAAACACCATATATTTT
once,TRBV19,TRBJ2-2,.,CASKGERGGTGELFF,TGTGCCAGTAAAGGGGAGAGGGGTGGCACCGGGGAGCTGTTTTTT
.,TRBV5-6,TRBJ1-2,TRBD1,CASMLLQGVYGYTF,TGTGCCAGCATGCTTTTGCAGGGGGTCTACGGCTACACCTTC
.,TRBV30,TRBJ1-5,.,CAWESGNQPQHF,TGTGCCTGGGAATCCGGGAATCAGCCCCAGCATTTT
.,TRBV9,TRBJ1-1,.,CASSVEVGTEAFF,TGTGCCAGCAGCGTAGAGGTGGGGACTGAAGCTTTCTTT
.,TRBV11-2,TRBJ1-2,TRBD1,CASSLDRTGAYGYTF,TGTGCCAGCAGCCTGGATAGGACAGGGGCCTATGGCTACACCTTC
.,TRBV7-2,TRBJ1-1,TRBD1,CASSPRSGTGGEAFF,TGTGCCAGCAGCCCCCGGTCTGGGACAGGGGGTGAAGCTTTCTTT
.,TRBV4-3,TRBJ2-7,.,CASSQGGNSYEQYF,TGCGCCAGCAGCCAAGGGGGTAACAGCTACGAGCAGTACTTC
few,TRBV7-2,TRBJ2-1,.,CASSLPRRDYNEQFF,TGTGCCAGCAGCTTACCCCGGCGGGACTACAATGAGCAGTTCTTC
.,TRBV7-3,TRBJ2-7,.,CASSRGRNYEQYF,TGTGCCAGCAGCCGAGGACGGAACTACGAGCAGTACTTC
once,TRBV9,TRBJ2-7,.,CASSVDGEREQYF,TGTGCCAGCAGCGTAGACGGAGAGAGGGAGCAGTACTTC
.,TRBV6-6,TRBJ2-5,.,CASSQTRETQYF,TGTGCCAGCAGTCAGACACGAGAGACCCAGTACTTC
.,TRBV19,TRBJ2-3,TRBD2,CASVGGGPGGTQYF,TGTGCCAGTGTTGGCGGGGGGCCCGGAGGTACGCAGTATTTT
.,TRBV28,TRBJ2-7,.,CASSLSHYRPSSYEQYF,TGTGCCAGCAGCCTATCCCACTACAGACCTTCCTCCTACGAGCAGTACTTC
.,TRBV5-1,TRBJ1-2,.,CASSLVDSYGYTF,TGCGCCAGCAGCTTGGTCGACAGCTATGGCTACACCTTC
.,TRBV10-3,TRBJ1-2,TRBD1,CAITQGQGEGYGYTF,TGTGCCATCACCCAGGGACAGGGTGAAGGCTATGGCTACACCTTC
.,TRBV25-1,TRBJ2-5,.,CASLTWTGETQYF,TGTGCCAGCTTGACCTGGACGGGGGAGACCCAGTACTTC
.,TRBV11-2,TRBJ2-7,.,CASSLIRSPYEQYF,TGTGCCAGCAGCCTGATCAGGAGCCCCTACGAGCAGTACTTC
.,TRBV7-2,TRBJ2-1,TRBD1,CASSLRRQGGNEQFF,TGTGCCAGCAGCTTGAGGCGACAGGGGGGGAATGAGCAGTTCTTC
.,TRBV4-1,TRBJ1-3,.,CASSQDVRNTIYF,TGCGCCAGCAGCCAAGATGTGAGAAACACCATATATTTT
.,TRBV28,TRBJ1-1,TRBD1,CASSPLRDRPAEAFF,TGTGCCAGCAGTCCACTCCGGGACAGGCCCGCCGAGGCTTTCTTT
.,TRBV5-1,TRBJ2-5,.,CASSRNRETQYF,TGCGCCAGCAGCCGTAATAGAGAGACCCAGTACTTC
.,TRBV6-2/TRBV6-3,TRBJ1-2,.,CASSYPFGGLYGYTF,TGTGCCAGCAGTTATCCCTTTGGGGGCCTGTATGGCTACACCTTC
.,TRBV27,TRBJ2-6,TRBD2,CASRTGLADSGANVLTF,TGTGCCAGCAGAACGGGACTAGCGGACTCTGGGGCCAACGTCCTGACTTTC
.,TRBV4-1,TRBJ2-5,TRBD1,CASSQGLTGEETQYF,TGCGCCAGCAGCCAAGGGTTAACAGGGGAAGAGACCCAGTACTTC
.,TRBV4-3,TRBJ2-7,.,CASSQDISGRYSYEQYF,TGCGCCAGCAGCCAAGATATTTCGGGGAGATACTCCTACGAGCAGTACTTC
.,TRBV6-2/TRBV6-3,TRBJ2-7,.,CASSSGPLVYEQYF,TGTGCCAGCAGTTCCGGGCCCCTCGTCTACGAGCAGTACTTC
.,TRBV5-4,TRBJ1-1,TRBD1,CASRDGGQGVNTEAFF,TGTGCCAGCAGGGACGGAGGACAGGGGGTGAACACTGAAGCTTTCTTT
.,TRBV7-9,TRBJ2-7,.,CASSPLDEQYF,TGTGCCAGCAGCCCGCTTGACGAGCAGTACTTC
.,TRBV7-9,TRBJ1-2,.,CASSLVGRANYGYTF,TGTGCCAGCAGCTTAGTAGGCAGGGCTAACTATGGCTACACCTTC
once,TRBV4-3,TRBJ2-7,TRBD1,CASSQDVTGGGRQYF,TGCGCCAGCAGCCAAGATGTCACAGGGGGTGGGCGGCAGTACTTC
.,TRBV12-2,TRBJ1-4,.,CASRFRREEKLFF,TGTGCAAGTCGCTTTCGTCGGGAAGAAAAACTGTTTTTT